This TCR beta chain was retrieved from a study of blood T cell repertoires in COVID-19. This CDR3 has 14 residues. Per the germline V gene, CDR1 is MGHDK and CDR2 is SYGVNS. Trimming shortened V by 5 bases and J by 6 bases, and 14 bases separated the two germline ends. All enrollees were roughly 18 to 89 years old and from about 25 US areas. As processed by the authors: Reference gene primers were amplified, and this amplification served to estimate nucleated cell counts. Profiling relied on immunoSEQ multiplex PCR, and the TCRdb table lists in-frame clones only, not all of them. D and trimming come from the DNA, and the V and J calls and clone size come from that table. This sample has some 140,000 clones; about four fifths occur once, and the top ten carry less than 7%.

The chain carries TRBV25-1 and TRBJ2-1, with D tentatively TRBD1 (6 bases). Sequences were obtained from PBMCs or T cells enriched from blood (not recorded which). The source of this sequence is a man in his forties with acute COVID-19. The CDR3 loop is CASSKAGQFNEQFF. The CDR3 DNA sequence: TGTGCCAGCAGTAAGGCCGGACAGTTCAATGAGCAGTTCTTC.